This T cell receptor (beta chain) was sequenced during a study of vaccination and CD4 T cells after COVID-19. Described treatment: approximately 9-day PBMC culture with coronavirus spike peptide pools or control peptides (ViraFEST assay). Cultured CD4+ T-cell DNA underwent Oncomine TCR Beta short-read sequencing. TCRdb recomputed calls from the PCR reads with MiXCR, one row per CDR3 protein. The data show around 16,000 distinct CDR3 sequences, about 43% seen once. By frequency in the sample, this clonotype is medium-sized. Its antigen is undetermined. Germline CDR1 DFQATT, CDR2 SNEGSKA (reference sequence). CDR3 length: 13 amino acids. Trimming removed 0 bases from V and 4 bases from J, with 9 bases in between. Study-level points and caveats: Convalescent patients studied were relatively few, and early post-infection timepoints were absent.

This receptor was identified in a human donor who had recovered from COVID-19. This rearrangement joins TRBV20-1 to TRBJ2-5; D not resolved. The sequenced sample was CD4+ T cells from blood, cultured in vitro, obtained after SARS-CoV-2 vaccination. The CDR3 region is CSARDWQIETQYF. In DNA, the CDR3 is TGCAGTGCTAGAGACTGGCAGATAGAGACCCAGTACTTC.